This T cell receptor (beta chain) was sequenced for a study of T-cell reconstitution after alpha-beta-depleted transplantation in children. It was with unique molecular identifiers that the TCRbeta library was prepared. Via MiXCR, TCRdb re-called the PCR reads, giving one row per CDR3 protein. The sample lists about 900,000 distinct CDR3 sequences, under 30% occurring once. This clonotype showed up just a few times. The V end lost 1 base, the J end lost 2 bases, and 12 bases lay between the germline ends. The CDR3 runs to 16 residues. This clonotype originated in a boy under two years old who had a stem cell transplant for SCID, so the T cells may come from the graft donor. Sample: PBMCs, mostly from graft donor cells, taken 360 days after TCRalphabeta/CD19-depleted stem cell transplant. The chain recombines TRBV12-3 or TRBV12-4 with TRBJ1-3; D is uncertain. For the CDR3, the DNA is TGTGCCAGCAGTTTAGTGCTCCTGACCGCTGGAAACACCATATATTTT. Residues: CASSLVLLTAGNTIYF.